This T cell receptor beta chain appears in the sequencing data of a study of blood T cell repertoires in COVID-19. Study at large: Acute and convalescent COVID-19 samples came from the United States, Italy and Spain.

CDR3 size: 14 residues. Unmatched junction bases numbered 5, after V lost 5 bases and J lost 2 bases. Germline V CDR1 and CDR2: SGHTA, FQGTGA. TCRdb's table, derived via immunoSEQ multiplex PCR, lists solely in-frame clones and lacks some. The sample contains around 200,000 clones, approximately 87% of which appear only once. The V and J genes are TRBV7-3 and TRBJ2-5; 7 positions match TRBD1. This clonotype was obtained from a man in his forties with active or convalescent COVID-19. The sequenced sample consisted of peripheral blood. CDR3 nucleotides: TGTGCCAGCAGCAAAACAGGGGATCAAGAGACCCAGTACTTC. It yields the protein CASSKTGDQETQYF.